The clone carrying this T cell receptor (beta chain) has only a few counts. Its matching antigen is unknown. This entry belongs to a study of T-cell memory formation after mild COVID-19. TCRdb re-called the 5' RACE reads with MiXCR, one entry per CDR3 protein. The top ten hold 20% to 25% of the sample, which has around 390,000 distinct CDR3 sequences, 15% to 20% seen once. The V gene's germline CDR1 is LNHNV and CDR2 YYDKDF (reference sequence). This CDR3 comprises 16 residues. V lost 1 base to trimming and J lost 6 bases, with 17 bases between them. Study-level results: Clones shrinking between day 15 and 85 showed a balanced CD4/CD8 split, and those that grew later tilted toward CD4+. The main location of contracting CD4+ clones was CM and EM, and that of contracting CD8+ clones was EMRA.

This chain connects TRBV15 to TRBJ2-3; D perhaps matches TRBD2 (5 bases). The TCR originated in a man younger than 30 who had mild COVID-19 (a few samples of this study predate the infection). Cell type and time point are not known. Sequencing used PBMCs or a T cell subset sorted from them (not recorded which). The DNA for the CDR3 is TGTGCCACCAGCAGAGTAGGAGGCCTTGCAACGGATACGCAGTATTTT. As protein: CATSRVGGLATDTQYF.